This entry is about one T cell receptor beta chain. Its antigen is still unknown. No quality values exist for individual bases; no much larger clone is one base distant. As encoded in the germline V gene, CDR1 is SGHTA while CDR2 is FQGNSA. V is cut back by 1 base and J by 4 bases, with 3 bases in the junction unmatched. The CDR3 measures 14 amino acids from cysteine to phenylalanine. Of all the DNA, just the CDR3 is kept, 42 bases in frame from base 1. The CDR3 regions of human TCRbeta chains were subjected to immunosequencing. As for the original processing: Repertoire TCRs were checked for matches against a reference library of SARS-CoV-2-specific TCRs that had been generated using the MIRA antigen-specificity platform. Breadth was defined as the fraction of unique TCRs that were SARS-CoV-2-associated, and depth was defined as the fraction of total T cells that were SARS-CoV-2-associated. Each spike-specific TCR was assigned to its reactive spike region and to a CD4 or CD8 class using the MIRA data. Log10-transformed breadth and depth values were compared by one-way ANOVA with Sidak's multiple comparisons tests. TCRdb limited this immuneACCESS table to in-frame rearrangements with V and J called. A share of clones is missing; checked studies link under half to unresolved V genes, and the rest is unexplained. For V, J and clone size, that table is used; D and trimming come from the DNA. Within this sample are 95,000 to 100,000 clones, with approximately 90% of them counted one time only. The ten largest clones take up 1% to 1.5% of the sample.

These data originate in a study of T cell responses to AZD1222 COVID-19 vaccine (dated by TCRdb to about 2021). Regarding the complete study: AZD1222 recipients with second doses at about 4 weeks or about 12 weeks were pooled, because spike-specific TCR depth and breadth did not differ between schedules. A total of 233 trial participants underwent TCR sequencing, of whom approximately 200 had received two doses of AZD1222 and about 26 had received two doses of the MenACWY control vaccine. Trial participants were enrolled by age into subgroups of 18-55, 56-69 and 70-plus years, and around 150, 29 and 61 TCR-sequenced participants, respectively, were included in these subgroups. Study-wide conclusions, independent of this receptor: No day 14 peak-response samples were available, so repertoires were characterized only after the peak T cell response. The vaccine-associated CD4 TCRs covered the entire spike protein, and the dominant responses fell in regions 160-218 and 743-854. Most participants were white British and females outnumbered males, and the authors suggested that clonal diversity may have been underestimated. In the small 56-69-year group, the increase in depth fell short of significance, most likely because of low power. Nearly half of unique spike-specific TCRs reportedly recognized epitopes outside regions mutated in the B.1.351 and B.1.1.7 variants. Conclusions about previously exposed vaccinees are limited because only a handful of AZD1222 recipients were SARS-CoV-2 seropositive at baseline. After two AZD1222 doses, spike-specific TCR breadth and depth were significantly higher than at day 0 and than in MenACWY recipients.

This sample's time point label indicates: baseline before first vaccination. The vaccinee samples were drawn from two UK trials, COV001 and COV002, one of which was a single-blind randomized controlled phase 2/3 trial testing AZD1222 (ChAdOx1 nCoV-19) in healthy adults. For TCRbeta chain sequencing, PBMC samples from trial participants were taken at day 0 and at day 28 after the second dose. Rearrangement joined TRBV7-2 to TRBJ1-2, with 7 bases in between that match TRBD1. This sequence was found in an adult in good health. The material sequenced was peripheral blood, taken on day 0 of AZD1222 vaccination. The DNA is TGTGCCAGCAGCTTAGGGGGACAGAGCTATGGCTACACCTTC. Its coded protein is CASSLGGQSYGYTF.